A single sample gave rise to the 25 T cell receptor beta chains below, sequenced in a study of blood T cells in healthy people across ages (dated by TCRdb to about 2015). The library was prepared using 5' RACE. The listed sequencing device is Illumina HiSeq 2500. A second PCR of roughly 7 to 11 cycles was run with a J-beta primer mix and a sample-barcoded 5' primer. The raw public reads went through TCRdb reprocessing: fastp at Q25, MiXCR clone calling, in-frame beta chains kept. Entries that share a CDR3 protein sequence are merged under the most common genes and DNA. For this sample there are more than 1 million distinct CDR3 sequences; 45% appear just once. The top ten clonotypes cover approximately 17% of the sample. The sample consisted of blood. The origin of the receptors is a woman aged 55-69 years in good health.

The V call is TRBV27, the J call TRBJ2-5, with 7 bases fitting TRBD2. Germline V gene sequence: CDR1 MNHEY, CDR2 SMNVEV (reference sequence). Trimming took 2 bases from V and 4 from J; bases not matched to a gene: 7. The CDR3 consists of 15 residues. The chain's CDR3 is CASSLRGRAGETQYF. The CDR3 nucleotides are TGTGCCAGCAGTTTACGAGGGAGGGCCGGAGAGACCCAGTACTTC.

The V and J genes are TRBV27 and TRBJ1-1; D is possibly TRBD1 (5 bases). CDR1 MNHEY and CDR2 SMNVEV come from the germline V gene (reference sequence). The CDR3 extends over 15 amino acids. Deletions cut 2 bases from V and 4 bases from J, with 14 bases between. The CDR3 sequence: CASSLGAARPTEAFF. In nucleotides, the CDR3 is TGTGCCAGCAGTTTAGGGGCGGCCAGGCCCACTGAAGCTTTCTTT.

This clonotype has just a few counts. Written as DNA, the CDR3 is TGCAGTGCTAGGAAGGCAGATACGCAGTATTTT. Translation: CSARKADTQYF. The rearrangement uses TRBV20-1 and TRBJ2-3; D gene unclear. Trimming removed 3 bases from V and 4 bases from J, with 5 bases in between. CDR3 length equals 11 residues. Germline V gene lookup returns CDR1 DFQATT and CDR2 SNEGSKA (reference sequence).

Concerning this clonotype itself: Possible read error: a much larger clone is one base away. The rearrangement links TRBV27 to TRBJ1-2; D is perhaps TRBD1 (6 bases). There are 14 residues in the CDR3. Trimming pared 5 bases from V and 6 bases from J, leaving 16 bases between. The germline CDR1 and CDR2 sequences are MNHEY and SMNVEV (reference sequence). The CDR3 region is CASSVLGARDGYTF. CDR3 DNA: TGTGCCAGCAGTGTATTGGGGGCTCGGGATGGCTACACCTTC.

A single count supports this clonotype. CDR3 nucleotides: TGCAGTGCCCGCGGACCCATACAAGAGACCCAGTACTTC. This sequence encodes CSARGPIQETQYF. The rearrangement links TRBV20-1 to TRBJ2-5; D gene ambiguous. This CDR3 has 13 amino acids. V was clipped by 6 bases and J by 2 bases, with 13 bases between them. Germline CDR1 DFQATT, CDR2 SNEGSKA (reference sequence).

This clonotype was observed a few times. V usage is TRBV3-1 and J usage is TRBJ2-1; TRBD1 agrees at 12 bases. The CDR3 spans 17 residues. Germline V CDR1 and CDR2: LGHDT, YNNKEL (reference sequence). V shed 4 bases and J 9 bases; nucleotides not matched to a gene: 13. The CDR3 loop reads CASSPRLGTGGFGEQFF. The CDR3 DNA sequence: TGTGCCAGCAGCCCGCGCCTCGGGACAGGGGGCTTTGGTGAGCAGTTCTTC.

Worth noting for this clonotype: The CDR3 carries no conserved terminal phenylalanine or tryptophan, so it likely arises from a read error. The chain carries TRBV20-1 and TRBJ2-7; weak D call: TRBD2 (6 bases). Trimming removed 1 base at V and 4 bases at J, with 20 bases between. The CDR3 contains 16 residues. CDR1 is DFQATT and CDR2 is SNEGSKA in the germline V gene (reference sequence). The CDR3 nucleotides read TGCAGTGCTAGAGTGGCTAACGGGAGTATTCCGTACGAGCAGTACTTA. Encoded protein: CSARVANGSIPYEQYL.

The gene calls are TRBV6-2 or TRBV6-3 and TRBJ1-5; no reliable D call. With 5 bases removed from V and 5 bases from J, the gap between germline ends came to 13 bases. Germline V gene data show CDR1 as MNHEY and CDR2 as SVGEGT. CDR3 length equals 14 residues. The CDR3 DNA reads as TGTGCCAGCAGTATTTCCGGGAATCATCAGCCCCAGCATTTT. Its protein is CASSISGNHQPQHF.

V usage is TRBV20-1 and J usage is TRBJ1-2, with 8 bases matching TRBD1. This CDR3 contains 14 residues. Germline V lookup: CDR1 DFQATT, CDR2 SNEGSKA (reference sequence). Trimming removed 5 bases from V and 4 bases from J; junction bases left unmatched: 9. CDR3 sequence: CSASLQGVAYGYTF. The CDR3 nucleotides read TGCAGTGCTTCCCTACAGGGGGTGGCCTATGGCTACACCTTC.

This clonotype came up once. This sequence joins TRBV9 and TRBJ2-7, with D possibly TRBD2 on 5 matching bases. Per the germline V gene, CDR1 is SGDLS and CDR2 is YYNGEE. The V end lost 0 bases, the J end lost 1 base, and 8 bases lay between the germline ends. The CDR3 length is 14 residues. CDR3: CASSVDEGSYEQYF. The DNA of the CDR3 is TGTGCCAGCAGCGTAGACGAGGGTTCCTACGAGCAGTACTTC.

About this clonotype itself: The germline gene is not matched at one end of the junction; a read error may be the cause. The CDR3, as DNA: TGTACCAGCAGTTACTCCCCTGGGGCAGGGCAAGAGACCCAGTACTTC. Encoded protein: CTSSYSPGAGQETQYF. The chain carries TRBV6-6 and TRBJ2-5, with a tentative D call TRBD1 (5 bases). Germline assignment: CDR1 MNHNY and CDR2 SVGAGI (reference sequence). CDR3 length: 16 amino acids.

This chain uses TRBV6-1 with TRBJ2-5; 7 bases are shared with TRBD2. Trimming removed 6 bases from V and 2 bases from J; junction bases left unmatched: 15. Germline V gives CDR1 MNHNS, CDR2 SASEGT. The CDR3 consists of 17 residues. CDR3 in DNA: TGTGCCAGCAGAGCCCATCGCGGGAGCGGAGGACAAGAGACCCAGTACTTC. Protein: CASRAHRGSGGQETQYF.

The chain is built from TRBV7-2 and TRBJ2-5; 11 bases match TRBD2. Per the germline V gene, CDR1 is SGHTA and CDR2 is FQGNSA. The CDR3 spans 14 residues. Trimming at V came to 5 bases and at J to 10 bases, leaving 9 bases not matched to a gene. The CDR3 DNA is TGTGCCAGCAGCCGAGGACTAGCGGGTGCTTTCCAGTACTTC. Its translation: CASSRGLAGAFQYF. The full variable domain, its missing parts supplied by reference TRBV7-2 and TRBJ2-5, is GAGVSQSPSNKVTEKGKDVELRCDPISGHTALYWYRQSLGQGLEFLIYFQGNSAPDKSGLPSDRFSAERTGGSVSTLTIQRTQQEDSAVYLCASSRGLAGAFQYFGPGTRLLVL.

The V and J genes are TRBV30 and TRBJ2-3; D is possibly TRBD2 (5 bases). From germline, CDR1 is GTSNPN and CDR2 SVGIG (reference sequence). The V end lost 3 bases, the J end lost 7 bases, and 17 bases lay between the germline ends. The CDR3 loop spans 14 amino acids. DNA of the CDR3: TGTGCCTGGAGCCAACTAGGGTTTAGTAATACGCAGTATTTT. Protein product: CAWSQLGFSNTQYF.

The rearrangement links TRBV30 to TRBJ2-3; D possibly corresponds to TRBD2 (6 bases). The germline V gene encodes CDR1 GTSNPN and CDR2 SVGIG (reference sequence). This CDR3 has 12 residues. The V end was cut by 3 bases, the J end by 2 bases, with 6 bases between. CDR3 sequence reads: CAWRDYTDTQYF. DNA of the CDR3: TGTGCCTGGAGGGACTACACAGATACGCAGTATTTT.

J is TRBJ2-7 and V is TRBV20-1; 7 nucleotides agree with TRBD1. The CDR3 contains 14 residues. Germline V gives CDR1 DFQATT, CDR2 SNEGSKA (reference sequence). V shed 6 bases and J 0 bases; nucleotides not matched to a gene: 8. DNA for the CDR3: TGCAGTGCCAAGGACAGGCGGAGCTCCTACGAGCAGTACTTC. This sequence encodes CSAKDRRSSYEQYF.

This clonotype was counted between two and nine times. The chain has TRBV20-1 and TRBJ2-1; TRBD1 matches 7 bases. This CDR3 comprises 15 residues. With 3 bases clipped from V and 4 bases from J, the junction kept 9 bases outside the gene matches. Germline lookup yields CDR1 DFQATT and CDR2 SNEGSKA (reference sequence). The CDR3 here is CSASSNRGRYNEQFF. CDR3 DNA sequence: TGCAGTGCTAGTTCCAACAGGGGACGTTACAATGAGCAGTTCTTC.

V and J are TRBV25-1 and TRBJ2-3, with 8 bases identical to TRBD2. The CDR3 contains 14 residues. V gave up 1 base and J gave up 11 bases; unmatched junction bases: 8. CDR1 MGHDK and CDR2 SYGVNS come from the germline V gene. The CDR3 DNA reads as TGTGCCAGCAGTGAATCAGGGAGCGGGAGTGGGCAGTATTTT. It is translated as CASSESGSGSGQYF.

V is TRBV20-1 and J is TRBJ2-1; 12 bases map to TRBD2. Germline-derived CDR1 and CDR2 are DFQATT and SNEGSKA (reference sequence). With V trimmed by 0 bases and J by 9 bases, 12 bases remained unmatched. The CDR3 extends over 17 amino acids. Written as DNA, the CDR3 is TGCAGTGCTAGAGATCCTAGCGGGAGGGCCGAGATTCGTGAGCAGTTCTTC. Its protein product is CSARDPSGRAEIREQFF.

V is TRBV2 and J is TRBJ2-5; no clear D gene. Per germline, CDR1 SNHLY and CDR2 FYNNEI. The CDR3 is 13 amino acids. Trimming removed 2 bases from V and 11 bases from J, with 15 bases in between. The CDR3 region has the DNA TGTGCCAGCAGTGAAATCGCGTGGAATGAGCAGTACTTC. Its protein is CASSEIAWNEQYF.

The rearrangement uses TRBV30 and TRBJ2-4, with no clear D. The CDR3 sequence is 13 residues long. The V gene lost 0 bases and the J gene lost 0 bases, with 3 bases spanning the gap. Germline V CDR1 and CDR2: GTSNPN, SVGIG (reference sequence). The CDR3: CAWSVTAKNIQYF. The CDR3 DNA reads TGTGCCTGGAGTGTAACAGCCAAAAACATTCAGTACTTC.

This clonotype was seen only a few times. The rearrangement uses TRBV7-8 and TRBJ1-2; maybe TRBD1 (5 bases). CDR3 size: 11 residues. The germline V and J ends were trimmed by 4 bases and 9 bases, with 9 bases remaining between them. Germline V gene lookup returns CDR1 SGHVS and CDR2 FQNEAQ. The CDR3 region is CASSSGTSYTF. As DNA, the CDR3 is TGTGCCAGCAGCTCCGGGACCAGCTACACCTTC.

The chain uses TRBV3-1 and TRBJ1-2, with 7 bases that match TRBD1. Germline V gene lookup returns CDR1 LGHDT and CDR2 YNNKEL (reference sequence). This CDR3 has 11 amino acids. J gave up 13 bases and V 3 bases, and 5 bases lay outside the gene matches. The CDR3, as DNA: TGTGCCAGCAGCCAGAAGACAGGGTTCACCTTC. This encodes CASSQKTGFTF.

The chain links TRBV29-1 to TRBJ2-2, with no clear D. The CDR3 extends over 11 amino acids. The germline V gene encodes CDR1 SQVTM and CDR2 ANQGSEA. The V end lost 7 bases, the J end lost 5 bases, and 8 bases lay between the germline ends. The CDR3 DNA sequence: TGCAGCGGCGGTGAAACCGGGGAGCTGTTTTTT. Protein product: CSGGETGELFF.

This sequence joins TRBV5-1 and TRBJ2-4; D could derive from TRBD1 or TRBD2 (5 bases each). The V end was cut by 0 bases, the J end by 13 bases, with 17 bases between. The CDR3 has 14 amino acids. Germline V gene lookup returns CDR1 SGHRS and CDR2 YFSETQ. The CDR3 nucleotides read TGCGCCAGCAGCTTGGGGGGGACCAACTACAAGCAGTACTTC. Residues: CASSLGGTNYKQYF.